This T cell receptor beta chain was sequenced for a study of neurological immune-mediated disorders. The cDNA was produced through 5'RACE with 10-nucleotide random UMIs. In TCRdb, the 5' RACE reads were re-called with MiXCR into one record per CDR3 protein. The data hold 30,000 to 40,000 distinct CDR3 sequences, with around 4% observed a single time. This clonotype was detected a few times. As yet, its antigen is unknown. Being one base from a much bigger clone, this may be a read error. V shed 6 bases and J 1 base; nucleotides not matched to a gene: 13. CDR3 length equals 19 residues. From germline, CDR1 is MDHEN and CDR2 SYDVKM. Notes on the study in general: HTLV-1-associated myelopathy led in TCR clonal expansion, while multiple sclerosis ranked lowest, below healthy controls.

The V gene is TRBV28, the J gene TRBJ2-5; 14 bases fit TRBD2. This clonotype was obtained from a man aged 25-40 years with multiple sclerosis. Sample: PBMCs. Here the CDR3 reads CASSRLGTSGGPIQETQYF. For the CDR3, the DNA is TGTGCCAGCAGCCGGCTCGGGACTAGCGGGGGACCAATCCAAGAGACCCAGTACTTC. The full variable domain, with the rest looked up from reference TRBV28 and TRBJ2-5, is DVKVTQSSRYLVKRTGEKVFLECVQDMDHENMFWYRQDPGLGLRLIYFSYDVKMKEKGDIPEGYSVSREKKERFSLILESASTNQTSMYLCASSRLGTSGGPIQETQYFGPGTRLLVL.